This record looks at one T cell receptor beta chain sequence and its context. Its cognate antigen is unknown. 13 Jbeta primers and 60 Vbeta primers were used for the PCR. Clones were read by immunoSEQ multiplex PCR, and TCRdb kept only the in-frame ones, dropping some. In the table there are roughly 160,000 clones, roughly 80% of which are singletons. The sample originates from a study of cytomegalovirus exposure and HLA in healthy donors. Study-wide context: A prior study identified 120 million or so unique TCR beta sequences from some 200 million T cells. Some 77 million unique TCRs from HLA-typed donors were held in an early release of data.

Findings and caveats of the study: In a later analysis, a missense DCLRE1C variant was linked to TCR beta V- and J-gene trimming.

The sequence was collected from a male donor in good health and CMV-seronegative. The sample taken for sequencing was PBMCs.

The CDR3 sequence: CASNDLLGSYEQYF. CDR3 DNA sequence: TGTGCCAGCAACGACTTGCTAGGCTCCTACGAGCAGTACTTC. The rearrangement links TRBV5-5 to TRBJ2-7; D is uncertain. CDR3 length: 14 amino acids. With 6 bases removed from V and 0 bases from J, the gap between germline ends came to 13 bases. CDR1 SGHKS and CDR2 YYEKEE come from the germline V gene (reference sequence). The entire variable domain, with the rest obtained from reference TRBV5-5 and TRBJ2-7, is as follows: DAGVTQSPTHLIKTRGQQVTLRCSPISGHKSVSWYQQVLGQGPQFIFQYYEKEERGRGNFPDRFSARQFPNYSSELNVNALLLGDSALYLCASNDLLGSYEQYFGPGTRLTVT.